The 2 T cell receptor beta chains below were found in one sample sequenced in a study of metastatic and nonmetastatic thyroid tumors. With MiXCR, TCRdb reprocessed the PCR reads. The table lists some 14,000 clones, roughly 27% of them singletons, with about 10% in the top ten. Patients underwent thyroid surgery, and none had received any treatment before it. The sample comprised tumor tissue. The receptor set was obtained from a female donor with papillary thyroid cancer or a benign thyroid nodule (not recorded which). Some clones in this sample may be carry-over from other donors' samples.

This clone has just a few counts. This CDR3 fails to terminate in the conserved phenylalanine or tryptophan, so it likely reflects a read error. No DNA is shown, since the ends of the CDR3 on it are uncertain; the CDR3 is the one TCRdb lists. CDR3 protein: CASSKDRGPTTLL. This rearrangement joins TRBV6-1 to TRBJ2-1; the table's D call of TRBD1 was not tested on the DNA. The CDR3 length is 13 residues, termini included. Germline CDR1 MNHNS, CDR2 SASEGT.

The chain couples TRBV6-1 to TRBJ1-6, with D possibly being TRBD1 (6 bases). Germline V CDR1 and CDR2: MNHNS, SASEGT. V lost 6 bases to trimming and J lost 5 bases, with 8 bases between them. The CDR3 contains 13 residues. CDR3: CASRWDNNSPLHF. CDR3 nucleotide sequence: TGTGCCAGCAGGTGGGACAATAATTCACCCCTCCACTTT.